This record covers a single T cell receptor (beta chain). Antigen unknown. TCRdb ran MiXCR on the 5' RACE reads and lists one entry per CDR3 protein. The profile shows about 350,000 distinct CDR3 sequences, over 4% of them singletons. This entry belongs to a study of T cells after yellow fever vaccination. Broader study findings: Most primary-vaccination clones reappeared after the booster (about 96% CD4, 85% to 90% CD8). Abundant bulk-population clonotypes could contaminate the FACS-sorted repertoires.

Germline V CDR1 and CDR2: SQVTM, ANQGSEA. The CDR3 sequence is 12 residues long. The V gene lost 3 bases and the J gene lost 3 bases, with 8 bases spanning the gap. The material sequenced was PBMCs, taken 5 days after the yellow fever booster vaccination. The source is a man aged 18 to 30 who received the YFV17D yellow fever vaccine. The J gene is TRBJ2-5, the V gene TRBV29-1; D is possibly TRBD2 (5 bases). The CDR3 reads CSVDRREETQYF. CDR3 in DNA: TGCAGCGTTGATAGGCGGGAAGAGACCCAGTACTTC. The full variable domain, its missing parts supplied by reference TRBV29-1 and TRBJ2-5, is SAVISQKPSRDICQRGTSLTIQCQVDSQVTMMFWYRQQPGQSLTLIATANQGSEATYESGFVIDKFPISRPNLTFSTLTVSNMSPEDSSIYLCSVDRREETQYFGPGTRLLVL.